This T cell receptor beta chain was sequenced in a study of T cells in Graves' hyperthyroidism and ophthalmopathy. Amplified regions were TCR beta CDR3 sequences from RNA transcripts. Using the HTBI primer set, a first-round RT-PCR was run on the TCR CDR3. From the multiplex PCR reads, TCRdb called clonotypes with MiXCR, one entry per CDR3 protein. The table includes 310,000 or so distinct CDR3 sequences, around 15% detected once. V dropped 4 bases and J dropped 0 bases, with 12 bases sitting between them. Germline-derived CDR1 and CDR2 are LGHNA and YSLEER. This CDR3 has 15 amino acids. The sample holds many counts of this clonotype.

The chain couples TRBV4-3 to TRBJ1-1; perhaps TRBD1 as D (5 bases). The origin of this receptor is a woman aged 60-75 years with Graves' ophthalmopathy. Sequenced: blood. DNA of the CDR3: TGCGCCAGCAGCCGTGACAGCCCGATGAACACTGAAGCTTTCTTT. Its protein is CASSRDSPMNTEAFF.